This TCR beta chain was retrieved from a study of CD8+CD57+ T cells in acquired aplastic anemia (dated by TCRdb to 2016 to 2018). About the full investigation: On average, sorted CD4+ and CD8+ cells yielded about 3 ug of extracted DNA, with a range of 0.2 to 27.4 ug. CD8+CD57+ expansion was defined as frequency above the mean frequency observed in healthy subjects.

TCR beta VDJ combination and CDR3 sequence profiling used genomic DNA as the template. An Illumina HiSeq 2000 was used for TCR repertoire sequencing. Per the original workflow: Repertoires were assessed using TRBV/TRBJ rearrangement plots, CDR3 size and DJ length profiles, and Simpson's diversity index. The most abundant DNA sequence in the deep sequencing data was defined as the immunodominant clone. CDR3 amino acid sequences were screened for sharing across subjects and were compared with published repertoires and the VDJdb database. The public sequencing data were trimmed at Q25 with fastp and processed into clonotypes with MiXCR by TCRdb, which kept only in-frame beta chains. Every entry covers one CDR3 protein and lists the most common genes and DNA from its rows. The V and J calls were determined by TCRdb, not by the authors. This sample holds some 200,000 distinct CDR3 sequences; 48% were observed only once. The ten biggest clones cover about 1.7% of the sample.

The CDR3 starts with the cysteine, ends with the phenylalanine, and has 14 residues. This entry keeps only the CDR3 DNA: 42 bases, framed from base 1. At the junction V is shortened by 8 bases and J by 2 bases; bases outside the gene matches: 9. The germline V gene yields ENHRY for CDR1 and SYGVKD for CDR2. Expansion of CD8+CD57+ cells had been shown by flow cytometry in the patients chosen for sequencing. Every patient had severe acquired aplastic anemia, diagnosed using the International Study of Aplastic Anemia and Agranulocytosis and Camitta criteria. At the time blood was sampled, none of the patients had received any therapy. In this study, sorted CD4+ and CD8+ T cells from the blood of healthy subjects and of severe aplastic anemia patients had their TCR repertoires deep-sequenced. Patients were enrolled in the USA under clinicaltrials.gov protocols 00001620, 01623167, 00001397, 00071045, 00081523 and 00961064. Ficoll-Paque density gradient centrifugation was used to isolate peripheral blood mononuclear cells. Before DNA extraction, CD4+ and CD8+ T cells were sorted with FACS or magnetic beads.

The paper as a whole reports these results and caveats: Between patients and healthy controls, no significant difference in CD8+ Simpson's diversity was found (P=0.060). Around 30 CD8+ CDR3 sequences were found to be shared between patients and controls, but these sequences appeared to be highly expressed in patients and within the immunodominant clones of the patients.

In the case of this clonotype: Which antigen it targets is not known. Base qualities are not recorded, but no much larger clone differs from it by a single base.

The rearrangement combines TRBV10-3 with TRBJ2-7, and 7 junctional nucleotides match TRBD2. This clonotype originated in a human donor with aplastic anemia. Sequencing was performed on sorted CD4+, CD8+, or CD8+CD57+ T cells (not recorded which) from PBMCs. The CDR3 corresponds to CAIGGGVRAYEQYF. The DNA is as follows: TGTGCCATCGGGGGGGGGGTCCGGGCCTACGAGCAGTACTTC.